Listed below are T cell receptor beta chains from one sample, sequenced in a study of T cells expressing NK-cell markers. TCRdb re-called the 5' RACE reads; every CDR3 protein appears as one record, without DNA. The sample shows 300,000 to 450,000 distinct CDR3 sequences, and around 5.2% sits with its ten largest clones. Sequencing was done on a sample of blood T cells: a sorted CD56 or NKG2C T cell subset, CD4+ or CD8+ T cells, or bulk PBMC T cells (not recorded which). These receptors were taken from a man between 18 and 69 years old in good health. Both conserved end residues are part of each CDR3.

j_call v_call cdr3_aa
TRBJ1-2 TRBV12-3/TRBV12-4 CASSLRAPRIYTF
TRBJ2-4 TRBV5-1 CASSLGRNLAKNIQYF
TRBJ2-5 TRBV20-1 CSARKSTGERMKETQYF
TRBJ1-5 TRBV19 CASRWDSSSNQPQHF
TRBJ2-3 TRBV7-9 CASSFEAADTQYF
TRBJ2-2 TRBV4-1 CASSQDRGFGELFF
TRBJ2-3 TRBV20-1 CSARPKKHTDTQYF
TRBJ1-2 TRBV12-3/TRBV12-4 CASVPDGNRNGYTF
TRBJ1-2 TRBV20-1 CSARGGGQGNYGYTF
TRBJ1-5 TRBV6-1 CASSGATGVSDQPQHF
TRBJ1-1 TRBV5-1 CASSFEQRRSTEAFF
TRBJ2-7 TRBV10-3 CAIRDRVPSHEQYF
TRBJ1-5 TRBV10-3 CAIREGELPQHF
TRBJ1-1 TRBV28 CATTTVLNTEAFF
TRBJ1-1 TRBV20-1 CSASATGHRNTEAFF
TRBJ2-2 TRBV5-1 CASSLVQEGTGELFF
TRBJ2-1 TRBV7-9 CASSFGGLAGVEQFF
TRBJ1-4 TRBV2 CASSERVSEKLFF
TRBJ2-7 TRBV7-8 CASSMPGASSYEQYF
TRBJ1-6 TRBV19 CASSISLVNSPLHF
TRBJ2-7 TRBV6-5 CASSSSDRDIYEQYF
TRBJ2-1 TRBV6-1 CAISVGIASYNEQFF
TRBJ2-1 TRBV11-2 CASSLDRAGITYNEQFF
TRBJ1-3 TRBV7-2 CASRASGENTIYF
TRBJ1-4 TRBV20-1 CSATRGGNEKLFF
TRBJ1-2 TRBV20-1 CSARALGGQGNGYTF
TRBJ1-6 TRBV7-2 CASSLSRLEGRGSPLHF
TRBJ2-1 TRBV6-1 CASSVARSSYNEQFF
TRBJ2-7 TRBV2 CASSFGTGTPEQYF
TRBJ1-6 TRBV19 CASGQEFRNSPLHF
TRBJ2-3 TRBV7-2 CASSSSGGASTDTQYF
TRBJ2-4 TRBV21-1 CASSKRRAKYF